This T cell receptor (beta chain) was captured in a study of T cells in Graves' hyperthyroidism and ophthalmopathy. Amplification targeted TCR beta CDR3 regions from RNA transcripts. The HTBI primer set drove a first-round RT-PCR of the TCR CDR3. TCRdb re-analysed the multiplex PCR reads in MiXCR, keeping a single row per CDR3 protein. The data show around 250,000 distinct CDR3 sequences, with around 17% seen just once and more than 25% held by the top ten. General study findings and limits: Peripheral blood also featured most of the thyroid clonotypes expanded above 0.001. A model of 13 V-J pairs discriminated ophthalmopathy from stable hyperthyroidism. Ophthalmopathy was predicted by the model a median of roughly 6.6 months ahead of onset.

This clonotype showed up many times. Its antigen is not known. In the ophthalmopathy cohort, Clinical Activity Score was at least 3, NOSPECS grade at least 4, and duration under 3 months. Trimming pared 0 bases from V and 8 bases from J, leaving 8 bases between. This CDR3 is built from 13 residues. CDR1 and CDR2 (germline): SGHDN, FVKESK. Input material: blood. The receptor was derived from a woman between 18 and 30 years old with Graves' ophthalmopathy. The chain joins TRBV14 to TRBJ2-1; no clear D. CDR3 sequence (DNA): TGTGCCAGCAGCCAAGACCGTCGACATGAGCAGTTCTTC. It encodes CASSQDRRHEQFF.